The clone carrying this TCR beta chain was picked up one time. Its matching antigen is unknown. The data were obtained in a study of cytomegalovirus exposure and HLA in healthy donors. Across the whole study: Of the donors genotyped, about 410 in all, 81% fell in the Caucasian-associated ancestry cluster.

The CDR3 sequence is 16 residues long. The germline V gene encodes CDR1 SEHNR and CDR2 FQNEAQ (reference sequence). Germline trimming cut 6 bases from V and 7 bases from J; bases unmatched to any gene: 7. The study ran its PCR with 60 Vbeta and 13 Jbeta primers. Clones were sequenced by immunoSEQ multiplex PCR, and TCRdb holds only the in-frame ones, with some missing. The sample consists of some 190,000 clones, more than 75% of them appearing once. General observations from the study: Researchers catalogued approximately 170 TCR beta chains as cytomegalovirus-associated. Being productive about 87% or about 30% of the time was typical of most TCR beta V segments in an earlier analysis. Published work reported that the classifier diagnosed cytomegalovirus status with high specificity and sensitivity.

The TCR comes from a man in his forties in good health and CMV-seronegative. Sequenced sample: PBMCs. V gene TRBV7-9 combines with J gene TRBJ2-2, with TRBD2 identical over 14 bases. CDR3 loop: CASRPTSGRAVGELFF. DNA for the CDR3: TGTGCCAGCAGACCGACTAGCGGGAGGGCCGTCGGGGAGCTGTTTTTT.